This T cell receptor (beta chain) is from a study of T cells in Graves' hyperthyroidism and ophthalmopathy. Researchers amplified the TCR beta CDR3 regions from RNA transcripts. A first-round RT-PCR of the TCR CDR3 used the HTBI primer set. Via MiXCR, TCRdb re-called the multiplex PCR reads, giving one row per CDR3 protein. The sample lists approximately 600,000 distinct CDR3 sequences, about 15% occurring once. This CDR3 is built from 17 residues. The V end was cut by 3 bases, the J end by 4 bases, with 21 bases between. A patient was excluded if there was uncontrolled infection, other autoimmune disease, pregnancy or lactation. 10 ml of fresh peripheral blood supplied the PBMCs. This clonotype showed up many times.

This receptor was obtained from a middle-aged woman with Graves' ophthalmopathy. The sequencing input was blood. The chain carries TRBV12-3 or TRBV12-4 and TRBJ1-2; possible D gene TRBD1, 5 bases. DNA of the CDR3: TGTGCCAGCAGTTTCTTCTTTTCCCAGGGCCCCCTCTATGGCTACACCTTC. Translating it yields CASSFFFSQGPLYGYTF.